These 23 T cell receptor beta chains share one sample of origin, sequenced in a study of blood T cell repertoires in COVID-19 (dated by TCRdb to 2018 to 2021). Libraries were prepared through the immunoSEQ multiplex PCR assay. The table comes from immuneACCESS by way of TCRdb, which keeps in-frame sequences with V and J called. Part of the clones is missing from these tables; in studies checked, under half for an unresolved V gene and the rest for unknown reasons. In this sample the table shows some 220,000 clones, 70% to 90% of which occur a single time. The ten top clones hold more than 2% of the sample. Sequencing was carried out using peripheral blood. The receptor set was obtained from a woman in her 70s with COVID-19, enrolled during active disease.

The gene calls are TRBV12-1 and TRBJ2-5; TRBD2 reflects the table's D call only, with no check against the DNA. TRBV12-1 counts as a pseudogene. The CDR3 has 12 residues. The CDR3 here is CAPLVLQETQYF. CDR3 sequence (DNA): TGTGCCCCTCTGGTACTCCAAGAGACCCAGTACTTC.

This clone has a handful of counts. J is TRBJ2-3 and V is TRBV4-2; D call uncertain. V gave up 1 base and J gave up 6 bases, with 8 bases separating them. The germline gives CDR1 LGHNA, CDR2 YNFKEQ. The CDR3 sequence is 13 residues long. The CDR3 DNA reads as TGTGCCAGCAGCCAAGTCGGAGTGGATACGCAGTATTTT. Its protein is CASSQVGVDTQYF.

The rearrangement uses TRBV15 and TRBJ1-3; D gene uncertain. Trimming pared 0 bases from V and 0 bases from J, leaving 9 bases between. From germline, CDR1 is LNHNV and CDR2 YYDKDF (reference sequence). CDR3 length: 16 residues. The CDR3: CATSRDQDTSGNTIYF. CDR3 in DNA: TGTGCCACCAGCAGAGATCAGGATACCTCTGGAAACACCATATATTTT. The variable domain in full, with the rest retrieved from reference TRBV15 and TRBJ1-3, is DAMVIQNPRYQVTQFGKPVTLSCSQTLNHNVMYWYQQKSSQAPKLLFHYYDKDFNNEADTPDNFQSRRPNTSFCFLDIRSPGLGDTAMYLCATSRDQDTSGNTIYFGEGSWLTVV.

The gene calls are TRBV18 and TRBJ2-7; possibly TRBD1 for D (6 bases). The germline V and J ends were trimmed by 2 bases and 5 bases, with 16 bases remaining between them. Germline loops: CDR1 KGHSH, CDR2 LQKENI. The CDR3 sequence is 15 residues long. CDR3 sequence reads: CASSPGQGKVNEQYF. The CDR3 DNA reads TGTGCCAGCTCACCAGGCCAGGGGAAGGTCAACGAGCAGTACTTC. The full variable domain, with the rest looked up from reference TRBV18 and TRBJ2-7, is NAGVMQNPRHLVRRRGQEARLRCSPMKGHSHVYWYRQLPEEGLKFMVYLQKENIIDESGMPKERFSAEFPKEGPSILRIQQVVRGDSAAYFCASSPGQGKVNEQYFGPGTRLTVT.

This chain connects TRBV6-2 or TRBV6-3 to TRBJ2-6; the match to TRBD1 covers 8 bases. The CDR3 length is 15 residues. J gave up 4 bases and V 4 bases, and 3 bases lay outside the gene matches. CDR1 and CDR2 (germline): MNHEY, SVGEGT. This CDR3 reads CASSWTGSGANVLTF. CDR3 nucleotides: TGTGCCAGCAGTTGGACAGGGTCCGGGGCCAACGTCCTGACTTTC.

This chain joins TRBV6-5 and TRBJ1-2, with 7 bases fitting TRBD1. Germline V gives CDR1 MNHEY, CDR2 SVGAGI. The V gene end was trimmed by 7 bases and the J gene end by 6 bases; junction bases not matched to a gene: 8. The CDR3 sequence is 13 residues long. For the CDR3, the DNA is TGTGCCAGCAAGGGAGACAGGGCACATGGCTACACCTTC. Translating it yields CASKGDRAHGYTF.

In its sample, this clone ranks as medium-sized. The genes are TRBV6-4 and TRBJ2-3, with TRBD2 identical over 9 bases. Germline loops: CDR1 MRHNA, CDR2 SNTAGT. The trim removed 3 bases at V and 3 bases at J, leaving 1 base unmatched. The CDR3 is 14 residues long. Written as DNA, the CDR3 is TGTGCCAGCAGTGAGCGGGGGGGTACAGATACGCAGTATTTT. It is translated as CASSERGGTDTQYF.

This clone was counted once. This may be a read error: a much more frequent sequence differs by one nucleotide. The chain employs TRBV9 and TRBJ2-7; 13 nucleotides match TRBD2. The CDR3 length is 15 residues. The germline gives CDR1 SGDLS, CDR2 YYNGEE. V shed 4 bases and J 2 bases; nucleotides not matched to a gene: 3. The CDR3 sequence is CASSQGLAGAYEQYF. CDR3 DNA sequence: TGTGCCAGCAGCCAAGGACTAGCGGGGGCCTACGAGCAGTACTTC.

V is TRBV6-5 and J is TRBJ1-1, with D maybe TRBD1 (6 bases). CDR3 size: 15 residues. V lost 5 bases and J lost 0, with 13 bases in between. Germline V gene lookup returns CDR1 MNHEY and CDR2 SVGAGI. The DNA of the CDR3 is TGTGCCAGCAGTCGAAACAGGGCTATGAACACTGAAGCTTTCTTT. The encoded protein is CASSRNRAMNTEAFF.

This chain joins TRBV19 and TRBJ2-5; 7 nucleotides align to TRBD2. The V gene's germline CDR1 is LNHDA and CDR2 SQIVND (reference sequence). The CDR3 extends over 13 amino acids. V gave up 8 bases and J gave up 5 bases; unmatched junction bases: 8. CDR3 bases: TGTGCCAGTGGGGAGGGCCTAACGGAGACCCAGTACTTC. Protein sequence: CASGEGLTETQYF.

The J gene is TRBJ2-2, the V gene TRBV11-2, with D perhaps matching TRBD2 (6 bases). The CDR3 has 19 residues. CDR1 SGHAT and CDR2 FQNNGV come from the germline V gene. V was clipped by 0 bases and J by 1 base, with 18 bases between them. The CDR3 nucleotides are TGTGCCAGCAGCTTAGATGGGAGGAGAGGTTCCGGGAACACCGGGGAGCTGTTTTTT. This codes for CASSLDGRRGSGNTGELFF.

The chain joins TRBV10-3 to TRBJ1-3, with D possibly being TRBD1 (5 bases). Germline V CDR1 and CDR2: ENHRY, SYGVKD. This CDR3 is built from 14 residues. Deletions cut 3 bases from V and 3 bases from J, with 9 bases between. Here the CDR3 DNA reads TGTGCCATCAGTGATGACAGTGGTGGAAACACCATATATTTT. Translated: CAISDDSGGNTIYF.

This sequence joins TRBV6-2 or TRBV6-3 and TRBJ1-1; D is undetermined. Trimming left V 6 bases short and J 1 base short, with 9 bases between. The germline CDR1 and CDR2 sequences are MNHEY and SVGEGT. The CDR3 contains 13 residues. CDR3 coding DNA: TGTGCCAGCAGCCCCCCAGGGAACACTGAAGCTTTCTTT. It yields the protein CASSPPGNTEAFF.

The chain links TRBV6-5 to TRBJ2-3; 7 positions match TRBD2. CDR1 is MNHEY and CDR2 is SVGAGI in the germline V gene. This CDR3 is built from 15 residues. V dropped 6 bases and J dropped 10; count of bases not matched to a gene: 16. CDR3 nucleotides: TGTGCCAGCAGGCGGCGGGCCACCACGGGAGGATCGCAGTATTTT. It yields the protein CASRRRATTGGSQYF.

The chain uses TRBV30 and TRBJ1-2; no clear D gene. Germline V gene lookup returns CDR1 GTSNPN and CDR2 SVGIG (reference sequence). The CDR3 is made up of 13 amino acids. Deletions cut 0 bases from V and 6 bases from J, with 11 bases between. CDR3 DNA sequence: TGTGCCTGGAGTGTAATAGCGGGGAATGGCTACACCTTC. It specifies CAWSVIAGNGYTF.

The chain uses TRBV6-5 and TRBJ2-3; perhaps TRBD1 as D (6 bases). Looked up from germline, CDR1 is MNHEY and CDR2 is SVGAGI. This CDR3 has 15 residues. V was shortened by 6 bases and J by 5 bases, with 18 bases between the two germline ends. The CDR3 sequence: CASRPQLGAVDTQYF. CDR3 bases: TGTGCCAGCAGACCCCAATTGGGGGCGGTAGATACGCAGTATTTT.

CDR3 sequence reads: CASSSSGESSGNTIYF. The CDR3 coding sequence is TGTGCCAGTAGTTCTTCAGGGGAGAGCTCTGGAAACACCATATATTTT. The chain employs TRBV19 and TRBJ1-3, with D possibly being TRBD1 (6 bases). Trimming pared 5 bases from V and 0 bases from J, leaving 14 bases between. The CDR3 is 16 amino acids. Germline CDR1 and CDR2: LNHDA and SQIVND (reference sequence).

The CDR3, as DNA: TGTGCCAGCAGCTCTACCGGGACAGAAAAACTGTTTTTT. This translates into CASSSTGTEKLFF. This chain links TRBV7-9 with TRBJ1-4, with D possibly being TRBD1 (6 bases). This CDR3 has 13 residues. The V gene's germline CDR1 is SEHNR and CDR2 FQNEAQ (reference sequence). V shed 4 bases and J shed 8 bases, with 11 bases lying between them.

The chain couples TRBV6-2 or TRBV6-3 to TRBJ2-7, with TRBD2 identical over 8 bases. Germline V CDR1 and CDR2: MNHEY, SVGEGT. Unmatched junction bases numbered 8, after V lost 4 bases and J lost 0 bases. This CDR3 spans 16 amino acids. The CDR3 nucleotides read TGTGCCAGCAGTTCCTTAAGCGGGGGTGGCTCCTACGAGCAGTACTTC. Residues: CASSSLSGGGSYEQYF.

This clone has a handful of counts. The rearrangement joins TRBV5-6 to TRBJ1-2, with TRBD1 matching 7 bases. Losses at the gene ends were 2 bases for V and 5 bases for J; bases not matched to a gene: 9. Germline V gene sequence: CDR1 SGHDT, CDR2 YYEEEE. The CDR3 has 15 amino acids. CDR3 coding DNA: TGTGCCAGCAGCTTAATTACAGGGGTAGGGTATGGCTACACCTTC. Translated, it gives CASSLITGVGYGYTF.

The gene calls are TRBV4-3 and TRBJ2-7; 9 bases map to TRBD2. Trimming cost V 1 base and J 2 bases; bases outside gene matches: 9. The CDR3 has 17 amino acids. The germline V gene encodes CDR1 LGHNA and CDR2 YSLEER. The CDR3 bases are TGCGCCAGCAGCCAAGGGGTCGGGGCGGGAGGGCCCTACGAGCAGTACTTC. Protein sequence: CASSQGVGAGGPYEQYF.

The J gene is TRBJ2-1, the V gene TRBV4-2, with 13 nucleotides matching TRBD2. The trim removed 0 bases at V and 9 bases at J, leaving 11 bases unmatched. CDR3 length equals 18 residues. Germline V gene data show CDR1 as LGHNA and CDR2 as YNFKEQ. The DNA for the CDR3 is TGTGCCAGCAGCCAAGAACCCCAACTAGCGGGGGGGCATAGTGAGCAGTTCTTC. Encoded protein: CASSQEPQLAGGHSEQFF.

V gene TRBV24-1 combines with J gene TRBJ2-3; no clear D. The CDR3 runs 12 residues. V was cut by 9 bases and J by 5 bases, with 11 bases left in between. Per germline, CDR1 KGHDR and CDR2 SFDVKD. Written as DNA, the CDR3 is TGTGCCACCGGAGACCGGCTAGATACGCAGTATTTT. Translation: CATGDRLDTQYF.